This passage covers 16 T cell receptor beta chains from one sample sequenced in a study of CD8 T cells in ankylosing spondylitis. TCRdb reanalysed the 5' RACE reads using MiXCR and keeps one entry per CDR3 protein. Seen here are fewer than 180,000 distinct CDR3 sequences, roughly 44% observed once, and the top ten hold roughly 15%. The sample comprised synovial fluid, either unsorted or a sorted T cell fraction (not recorded which). Every receptor here comes from a male donor with ankylosing spondylitis.

The chain is built from TRBV5-6 and TRBJ1-3; 9 nucleotides line up with TRBD1. Germline lookup yields CDR1 SGHDT and CDR2 YYEEEE. The CDR3 has 14 amino acids. Trimming at V came to 4 bases and at J to 9 bases, leaving 8 bases not matched to a gene. The CDR3 nucleotides are TGTGCCAGCAGCGCACCGGGACAGGGAGGCACCATATATTTT. It encodes CASSAPGQGGTIYF.

J is TRBJ2-7 and V is TRBV7-2; D unresolved. The CDR3 runs to 14 residues. Germline V lookup: CDR1 SGHTA, CDR2 FQGNSA. Between the trimmed V and J ends, which lost 4 bases and 3 bases, there was a span of 13 bases. The DNA for the CDR3 is TGTGCCAGCAGCTCTCAATGGCGGAACTACGAGCAGTACTTC. It translates to CASSSQWRNYEQYF. Full variable domain (rest looked up from reference TRBV7-2 and TRBJ2-7): GAGVSQSPSNKVTEKGKDVELRCDPISGHTALYWYRQSLGQGLEFLIYFQGNSAPDKSGLPSDRFSAERTGGSVSTLTIQRTQQEDSAVYLCASSSQWRNYEQYFGPGTRLTVT.

This clonotype was recorded a few times. V is TRBV10-3 and J is TRBJ2-3; 7 positions agree with TRBD1. This CDR3 has 14 residues. V lost 6 bases, J lost 2 bases, and 5 bases stayed unmatched. Germline V lookup: CDR1 ENHRY, CDR2 SYGVKD. In DNA form, the CDR3 reads TGTGCCATCAGCCCGGGACAGAACACAGATACGCAGTATTTT. Residues: CAISPGQNTDTQYF.

The genes are TRBV25-1 and TRBJ2-1; the D is unclear. V gave up 4 bases and J gave up 8 bases, with 3 bases separating them. From germline, CDR1 is MGHDK and CDR2 SYGVNS. This CDR3 has 10 residues. This CDR3 reads CASSVDEQFF. The CDR3 region has the DNA TGTGCCAGCAGTGTGGATGAGCAGTTCTTC.

This clonotype showed up just a few times. In DNA form, the CDR3 reads TGTGCCAGCAGTTTTTACTTCCAGGATACGCAGTATTTT. This codes for CASSFYFQDTQYF. The chain employs TRBV12-3 or TRBV12-4 and TRBJ2-3; no reliable D call. The CDR3 covers 13 residues. Trimming stripped 3 bases from V and 6 bases from J, with 10 bases between.

This clonotype was picked up a small number of times. The chain is built from TRBV10-3 and TRBJ2-1; D possibly corresponds to TRBD1 (6 bases). This CDR3 spans 15 amino acids. V was clipped by 2 bases and J by 7 bases, with 15 bases between them. CDR1 is ENHRY and CDR2 is SYGVKD in the germline V gene. The CDR3: CAISERWGPSNEQFF. Written as DNA, the CDR3 is TGTGCCATCAGTGAGAGGTGGGGGCCAAGTAATGAGCAGTTCTTC.

This chain links TRBV19 with TRBJ2-1, with D unresolved. Per the germline V gene, CDR1 is LNHDA and CDR2 is SQIVND (reference sequence). The CDR3 extends over 14 amino acids. Trimming stripped 2 bases from V and 0 bases from J, with 5 bases between. The CDR3 nucleotides are TGTGCCAGTAGTATAAAGGACTCCTACAATGAGCAGTTCTTC. Its protein is CASSIKDSYNEQFF.

V and J are TRBV5-1 and TRBJ2-1, with TRBD2 as a possible D gene (5 bases). The CDR3 contains 15 residues. Germline assignment: CDR1 SGHRS and CDR2 YFSETQ. Trimming pared 5 bases from V and 0 bases from J, leaving 12 bases between. CDR3 in DNA: TGCGCCAGCAGAACCGGACTGGGCTCCTACAATGAGCAGTTCTTC. This codes for CASRTGLGSYNEQFF. Using reference TRBV5-1 and TRBJ2-1 for the parts outside the CDR3, the full variable domain is KAGVTQTPRYLIKTRGQQVTLSCSPISGHRSVSWYQQTPGQGLQFLFEYFSETQRNKGNFPGRFSGRQFSNSRSEMNVSTLELGDSALYLCASRTGLGSYNEQFFGPGTRLTVL.

The CDR3 sequence: CSARDPLAQTAKNIQYF. The CDR3 DNA reads TGCAGTGCTAGAGATCCACTAGCGCAAACTGCCAAAAACATTCAGTACTTC. The rearrangement links TRBV20-1 to TRBJ2-4; 7 bases line up with TRBD2. The ends lost 0 bases at V and 1 base at J; junction bases unmatched: 9. This CDR3 spans 17 amino acids. Germline loops: CDR1 DFQATT, CDR2 SNEGSKA (reference sequence).

The genes are TRBV3-1 and TRBJ2-1; 7 bases line up with TRBD2. The junction had 11 bases not matched to a gene; V was cut back by 4 bases and J by 8 bases. This CDR3 contains 15 residues. CDR1 LGHDT and CDR2 YNNKEL come from the germline V gene (reference sequence). The DNA for the CDR3 is TGTGCCAGCAGCCCCGACGGTGGCGGGAGTTATGAGCAGTTCTTC. Translation: CASSPDGGGSYEQFF.

The chain combines TRBV18 with TRBJ1-2; D is unresolved. The V gene lost 1 base and the J gene lost 2 bases, with 5 bases spanning the gap. CDR3 length: 13 residues. Germline loops: CDR1 KGHSH, CDR2 LQKENI. In DNA, the CDR3 is TGTGCCAGCTCACCACGCAGGAACTATGGCTACACCTTC. Protein product: CASSPRRNYGYTF.

This clonotype was detected a few times. The genes are TRBV2 and TRBJ1-1, with 7 positions matching TRBD1. V was pared by 6 bases and J by 1 base, with 11 bases of the junction left unmatched. The CDR3 extends over 16 amino acids. Germline V gene sequence: CDR1 SNHLY, CDR2 FYNNEI. As DNA, the CDR3 is TGTGCCAGCAGCGGGGAGAGACAGGGTCAGAACACTGAAGCTTTCTTT. Residues: CASSGERQGQNTEAFF.

This chain links TRBV27 with TRBJ1-1, with 9 positions matching TRBD1. The germline V gene has CDR1 MNHEY and CDR2 SMNVEV (reference sequence). The CDR3 totals 17 residues. V was clipped by 6 bases and J by 7 bases; unmatched bases: 18. This CDR3 reads CASRGQGFGTVEVEAFF. In DNA form, the CDR3 reads TGTGCCAGCAGGGGACAGGGATTTGGTACGGTTGAGGTTGAAGCTTTCTTT.

This clonotype was counted ten times or more. V and J are TRBV29-1 and TRBJ2-2; D ambiguous. The CDR3 has 13 residues. Germline V gene data show CDR1 as SQVTM and CDR2 as ANQGSEA. Trimming removed 0 bases from V and 2 bases from J, with 4 bases in between. CDR3 sequence reads: CSVEDYNTGELFF. Here the CDR3 DNA reads TGCAGCGTTGAAGATTACAACACCGGGGAGCTGTTTTTT.

The rearrangement joins TRBV20-1 to TRBJ2-1; 7 nucleotides line up with TRBD1. With V trimmed by 4 bases and J by 0 bases, 9 bases remained unmatched. The CDR3 spans 16 residues. Per germline, CDR1 DFQATT and CDR2 SNEGSKA (reference sequence). CDR3 sequence reads: CSAIPLGDSSYNEQFF. The CDR3 DNA follows: TGCAGTGCTATCCCCTTGGGGGACAGCTCCTACAATGAGCAGTTCTTC.

This chain joins TRBV6-2 or TRBV6-3 and TRBJ2-7; D is uncertain. The V gene's germline CDR1 is MNHEY and CDR2 SVGEGT. The CDR3 totals 14 residues. V was clipped by 1 base and J by 2 bases, with 9 bases between them. The CDR3 DNA sequence: TGTGCCAGCAGTTACTTCGGACCGCCCTACGAGCAGTACTTC. Translated: CASSYFGPPYEQYF.